The present entry profiles one TCR beta chain with its context. The antigen is not known. The length of the CDR3 is 14 residues. Germline CDR1 SNHLY, CDR2 FYNNEI. The authors used roughly 3.5 ug of total RNA per TCR library. Reprocessing the 5' RACE reads, TCRdb reports a single entry for every CDR3 protein and omits DNA. The ten top clones account for under 3%, within a sample of approximately 400,000 distinct CDR3 sequences. Blood (approximately 2.4 ml) was collected from every donor individually. No sorting of T cells preceded isolation of total RNA from whole blood. The data derive from a study of monozygotic twins with inflammatory bowel disease. Study-wide findings and caveats: Among twins, concordant and discordant pairs did not differ in repertoire similarity, possibly from limited power.

This receptor was taken from a human donor with ulcerative colitis or Crohn's disease, or a healthy co-twin of an affected twin (not recorded which). The chain links TRBV2 to TRBJ1-4; TCRdb selects TRBD1, and the lack of DNA leaves this call unchecked. The sequenced material came from blood. The CDR3 spells CASSLDRLNEKLFF.